The text below deals with one T cell receptor beta chain. Its antigen is not known. The data are from a study of naive and memory T cell subsets. Study-wide results and caveats: TCR transcript changes with activation or differentiation may affect this RNA method.

The V end lost 4 bases, the J end lost 2 bases, and 12 bases lay between the germline ends. The CDR3 loop spans 15 amino acids. Per germline, CDR1 LGHDT and CDR2 YNNKEL (reference sequence). Amplification of ligated cDNA took four PCR rounds with SP2 and nested alpha and beta constant primers. Blood and skin TCR RNA was reverse transcribed with alpha and beta constant primers. TCRdb used MiXCR to reprocess the 5' RACE reads, holding one entry per CDR3 protein. The top ten hold 8.5% to 10% of the sample, which has roughly 56,000 distinct CDR3 sequences, about 7% seen once. A UMI-containing oligonucleotide was joined by 3' ligation to the TCR cDNA template. Unsorted total RNA, about 1 to 1000 ng, was DNase treated before reverse transcription.

The chain links TRBV3-1 to TRBJ1-5; D unresolved. This receptor was taken from a male donor in good health. The CDR3, as DNA: TGTGCCAGCAGCCCCGGGTTTGGCGGCAATCAGCCCCAGCATTTT. Protein: CASSPGFGGNQPQHF.